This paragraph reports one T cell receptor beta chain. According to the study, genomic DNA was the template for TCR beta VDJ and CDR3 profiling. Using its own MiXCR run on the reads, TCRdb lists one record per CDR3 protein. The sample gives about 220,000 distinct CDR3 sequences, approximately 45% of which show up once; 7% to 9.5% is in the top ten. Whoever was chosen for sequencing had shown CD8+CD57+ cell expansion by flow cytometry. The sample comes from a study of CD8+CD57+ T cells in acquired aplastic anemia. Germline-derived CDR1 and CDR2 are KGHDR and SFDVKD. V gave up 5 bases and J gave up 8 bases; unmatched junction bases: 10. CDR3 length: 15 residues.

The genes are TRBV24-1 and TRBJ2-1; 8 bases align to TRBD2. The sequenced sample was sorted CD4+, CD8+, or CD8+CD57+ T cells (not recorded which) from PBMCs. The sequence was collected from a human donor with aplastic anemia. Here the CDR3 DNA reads TGTGCCACCAGTGGTTGGACGGGGGGGAAGTATGAGCAGTTCTTC. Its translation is CATSGWTGGKYEQFF.